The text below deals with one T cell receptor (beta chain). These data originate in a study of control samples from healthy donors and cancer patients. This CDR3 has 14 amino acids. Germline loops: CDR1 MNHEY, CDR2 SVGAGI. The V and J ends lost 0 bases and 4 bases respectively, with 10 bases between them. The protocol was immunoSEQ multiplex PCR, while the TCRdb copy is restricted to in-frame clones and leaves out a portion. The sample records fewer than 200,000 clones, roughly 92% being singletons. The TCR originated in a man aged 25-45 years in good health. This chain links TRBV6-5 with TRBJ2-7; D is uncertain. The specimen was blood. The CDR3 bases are TGTGCCAGCAGTTACTCGATCAGTTCATACGAGCAGTACTTC. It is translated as CASSYSISSYEQYF.